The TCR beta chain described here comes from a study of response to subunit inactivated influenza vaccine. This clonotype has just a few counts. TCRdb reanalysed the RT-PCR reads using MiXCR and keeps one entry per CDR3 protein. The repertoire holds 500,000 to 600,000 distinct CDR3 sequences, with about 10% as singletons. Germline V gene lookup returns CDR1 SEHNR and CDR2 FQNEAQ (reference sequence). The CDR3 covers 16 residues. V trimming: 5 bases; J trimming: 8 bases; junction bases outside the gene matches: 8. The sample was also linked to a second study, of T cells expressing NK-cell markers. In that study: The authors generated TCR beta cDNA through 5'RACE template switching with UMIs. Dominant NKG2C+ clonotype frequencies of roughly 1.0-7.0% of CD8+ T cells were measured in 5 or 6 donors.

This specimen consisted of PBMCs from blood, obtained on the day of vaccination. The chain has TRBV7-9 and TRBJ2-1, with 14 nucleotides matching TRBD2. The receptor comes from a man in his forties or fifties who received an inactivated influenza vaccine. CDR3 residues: CASSLWTSGGPHEQFF. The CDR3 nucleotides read TGTGCCAGCAGCCTTTGGACTAGCGGGGGGCCTCATGAGCAGTTCTTC.